Presented here are 16 T cell receptor beta chains from one specimen sequenced in a study of T cells in Graves' hyperthyroidism and ophthalmopathy. Authors of the study amplified TCR beta CDR3 regions from RNA transcripts. The TCR CDR3 was amplified in a first-round RT-PCR using the HTBI primer set. TCRdb analysed the multiplex PCR reads with MiXCR anew, one entry per CDR3 protein. This sample has 620,000 or so distinct CDR3 sequences, with around 15% found just once. Sequenced sample: blood. These receptors all come from a woman between 50 and 59 years old with Graves' ophthalmopathy.

The rearrangement uses TRBV4-2 and TRBJ1-1; a weak D match, TRBD1 (6 bases). The ends were cut back, 5 bases at V and 5 bases at J, with 12 bases in the middle. The germline V gene has CDR1 LGHNA and CDR2 YNFKEQ. This CDR3 is built from 13 residues. CDR3 bases: TGTGCCAGCAGCTACAGGGTTGGAACTGAAGCTTTCTTT. Protein product: CASSYRVGTEAFF.

The sample holds many counts of this clonotype. The chain combines TRBV5-5 with TRBJ2-6; TRBD1 agrees at 8 bases. There are 18 residues in the CDR3. Germline-derived CDR1 and CDR2 are SGHKS and YYEKEE (reference sequence). J gave up 1 base and V 4 bases, and 10 bases lay outside the gene matches. The DNA for the CDR3 is TGTGCCAGCAGCAAAAACATGGACAGGGTTTCTGGGGCCAACGTCCTGACTTTC. This sequence encodes CASSKNMDRVSGANVLTF. The full variable domain, with the rest looked up from reference TRBV5-5 and TRBJ2-6, is DAGVTQSPTHLIKTRGQQVTLRCSPISGHKSVSWYQQVLGQGPQFIFQYYEKEERGRGNFPDRFSARQFPNYSSELNVNALLLGDSALYLCASSKNMDRVSGANVLTFGAGSRLTVL.

J is TRBJ2-1 and V is TRBV6-1; 14 nucleotides match TRBD2. The CDR3 totals 17 residues. Germline-derived CDR1 and CDR2 are MNHNS and SASEGT. With V trimmed by 2 bases and J by 8 bases, 8 bases remained unmatched. The CDR3 coding sequence is TGTGCCAGCAGTGAATCGGGACTAGCGGGAGTAATCGATGAGCAGTTCTTC. It codes for CASSESGLAGVIDEQFF.

This clonotype was observed at least ten times. The chain carries TRBV5-4 and TRBJ2-3; 7 positions agree with TRBD1. After removal of 4 bases from V and 0 bases from J, the junction contained 11 bases not matched to a gene. CDR1 and CDR2 (germline): SGHNT, YYREEE (reference sequence). This CDR3 has 17 residues. In nucleotides, the CDR3 is TGTGCCAGCAGCATGTACACAGGGGTGACTAGCACAGATACGCAGTATTTT. It codes for CASSMYTGVTSTDTQYF. Using reference TRBV5-4 and TRBJ2-3 for the parts outside the CDR3, the full variable domain is ETGVTQSPTHLIKTRGQQVTLRCSSQSGHNTVSWYQQALGQGPQFIFQYYREEENGRGNFPPRFSGLQFPNYSSELNVNALELDDSALYLCASSMYTGVTSTDTQYFGPGTRLTVL.

The gene calls are TRBV7-9 and TRBJ1-4; TRBD1 agrees at 8 bases. The CDR3 contains 18 residues. After removal of 0 bases from V and 7 bases from J, the junction contained 13 bases not matched to a gene. Germline V gene lookup returns CDR1 SEHNR and CDR2 FQNEAQ (reference sequence). In DNA, the CDR3 is TGTGCCAGCAGCTTAGCCCGTCGTTTCGGGACAGGTGTTGAAAAACTGTTTTTT. Protein product: CASSLARRFGTGVEKLFF. Variable domain in full (rest from reference TRBV7-9 and TRBJ1-4): DTGVSQNPRHKITKRGQNVTFRCDPISEHNRLYWYRQTLGQGPEFLTYFQNEAQLEKSRLLSDRFSAERPKGSFSTLEIQRTEQGDSAMYLCASSLARRFGTGVEKLFFGSGTQLSVL.

This clonotype showed up just a few times. The chain employs TRBV4-1 and TRBJ2-7; D remains unclear. This CDR3 region has 13 residues. V lost 0 bases to trimming and J lost 6 bases, with 9 bases between them. Germline CDR1 MGHRA, CDR2 YSYEKL. The CDR3 reads CASSQDISSEQYF. The CDR3 DNA is TGCGCCAGCAGCCAAGATATAAGCTCCGAGCAGTACTTC.

V and J are TRBV20-1 and TRBJ2-7; possible D gene TRBD1, 6 bases. Per the germline V gene, CDR1 is DFQATT and CDR2 is SNEGSKA (reference sequence). V shed 0 bases and J shed 3 bases, with 9 bases lying between them. This CDR3 is built from 13 residues. CDR3 sequence reads: CSARDGQIYEQYF. The CDR3, as DNA: TGCAGTGCTAGAGACGGACAGATCTACGAGCAGTACTTC.

This clonotype was found a few times. This chain links TRBV18 with TRBJ1-2; the match to TRBD1 covers 8 bases. V shed 3 bases and J 3 bases; nucleotides not matched to a gene: 6. Germline V gives CDR1 KGHSH, CDR2 LQKENI. The CDR3 consists of 15 residues. CDR3 sequence (DNA): TGTGCCAGCTCACCCGGGACAGGAAAAGACTATGGCTACACCTTC. Translation: CASSPGTGKDYGYTF.

The genes are TRBV5-5 and TRBJ2-3; 10 bases are a match to TRBD1. CDR3 length: 17 residues. Germline V gene lookup returns CDR1 SGHKS and CDR2 YYEKEE (reference sequence). J was trimmed by 5 bases and V by 1 base; bases with no gene match: 10. This CDR3 is CASSLLPGTGVQDTQYF. CDR3 coding DNA: TGTGCCAGCAGCTTGCTACCGGGGACAGGGGTTCAAGATACGCAGTATTTT.

There are many counts of this clonotype. V usage is TRBV5-5 and J usage is TRBJ2-3, with D possibly matching TRBD2 (6 bases). The CDR3 loop spans 14 amino acids. V shed 0 bases and J shed 4 bases, with 9 bases lying between them. CDR1 and CDR2 (germline): SGHKS, YYEKEE (reference sequence). In nucleotides, the CDR3 is TGTGCCAGCAGCTTGGAGTGGGGGGCAGATACGCAGTATTTT. Protein sequence: CASSLEWGADTQYF.

This clonotype was counted ten times or more. One end of the junction varies from germline; a read error may be responsible. This chain uses TRBV5-1 with TRBJ1-2, with unresolved D. Germline V gene data show CDR1 as SGHRS and CDR2 as YFSETQ. This CDR3 has 11 residues. In DNA, the CDR3 is TGTGCCAGCAGTGACAACTATGGCTACACCTTC. Protein sequence: CASSDNYGYTF.

This clonotype was detected many times. The V gene is TRBV5-1, the J gene TRBJ2-1; 11 bases agree with TRBD2. Germline V gives CDR1 SGHRS, CDR2 YFSETQ. The CDR3 sequence is 15 residues long. The V segment lost 3 bases and the J segment 6 bases; nucleotides outside the gene matches: 5. CDR3 in DNA: TGCGCCAGCAGCTCCTTGACTAGCGGGGCCAATGAGCAGTTCTTC. This codes for CASSSLTSGANEQFF. Looking up the rest from reference TRBV5-1 and TRBJ2-1 gives the full variable domain: KAGVTQTPRYLIKTRGQQVTLSCSPISGHRSVSWYQQTPGQGLQFLFEYFSETQRNKGNFPGRFSGRQFSNSRSEMNVSTLELGDSALYLCASSSLTSGANEQFFGPGTRLTVL.

This clonotype has at least ten counts. This chain uses TRBV12-3 or TRBV12-4 with TRBJ2-7; D gene unclear. The CDR3 has 13 residues. V gave up 0 bases and J gave up 1 base, with 4 bases separating them. CDR3 in amino acids: CASSLAVSYEQYF. In DNA, the CDR3 is TGTGCCAGCAGTTTAGCCGTGTCCTACGAGCAGTACTTC.

This clonotype was detected many times. The gene calls are TRBV27 and TRBJ2-1; 7 bases are shared with TRBD2. This CDR3 spans 13 amino acids. Trimming cost V 4 bases and J 5 bases; bases outside gene matches: 2. Looked up from germline, CDR1 is MNHEY and CDR2 is SMNVEV (reference sequence). The CDR3 loop reads CASSWTRNNEQFF. Written as DNA, the CDR3 is TGTGCCAGCAGTTGGACTAGGAACAATGAGCAGTTCTTC.

The table lists this clonotype with a count of one. CDR3 residues: CSAREGPGELFF. The CDR3 DNA sequence: TGCAGTGCTAGAGAGGGGCCCGGGGAGCTGTTTTTT. The chain has TRBV20-1 and TRBJ2-2; a possible D gene is TRBD1 (5 bases). Looked up from germline, CDR1 is DFQATT and CDR2 is SNEGSKA (reference sequence). The CDR3 sequence is 12 residues long. V was trimmed by 0 bases and J by 6 bases, leaving 5 bases between them.

At least ten counts were recorded for this clonotype. The chain has TRBV7-2 and TRBJ1-2; possibly TRBD1 for D (5 bases). V lost 1 base, J lost 4 bases, and 16 bases lay in between. The CDR3 sequence is 16 residues long. The germline gives CDR1 SGHTA, CDR2 FQGNSA. Here the CDR3 reads CASSLETVTSGYGYTF. DNA of the CDR3: TGTGCCAGCAGCTTAGAGACAGTCACAAGTGGCTATGGCTACACCTTC.